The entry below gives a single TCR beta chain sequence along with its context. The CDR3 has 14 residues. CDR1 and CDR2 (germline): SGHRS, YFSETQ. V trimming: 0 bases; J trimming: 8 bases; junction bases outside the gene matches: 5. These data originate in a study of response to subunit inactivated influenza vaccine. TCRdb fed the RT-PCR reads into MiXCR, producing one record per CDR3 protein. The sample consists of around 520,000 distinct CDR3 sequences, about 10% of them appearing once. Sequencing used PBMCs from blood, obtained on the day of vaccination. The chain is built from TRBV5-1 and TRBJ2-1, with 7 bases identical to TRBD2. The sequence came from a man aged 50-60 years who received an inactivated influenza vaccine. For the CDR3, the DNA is TGCGCCAGCAGCTTGGGGGCTGGGAGGGATGAGCAGTTCTTC. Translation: CASSLGAGRDEQFF.